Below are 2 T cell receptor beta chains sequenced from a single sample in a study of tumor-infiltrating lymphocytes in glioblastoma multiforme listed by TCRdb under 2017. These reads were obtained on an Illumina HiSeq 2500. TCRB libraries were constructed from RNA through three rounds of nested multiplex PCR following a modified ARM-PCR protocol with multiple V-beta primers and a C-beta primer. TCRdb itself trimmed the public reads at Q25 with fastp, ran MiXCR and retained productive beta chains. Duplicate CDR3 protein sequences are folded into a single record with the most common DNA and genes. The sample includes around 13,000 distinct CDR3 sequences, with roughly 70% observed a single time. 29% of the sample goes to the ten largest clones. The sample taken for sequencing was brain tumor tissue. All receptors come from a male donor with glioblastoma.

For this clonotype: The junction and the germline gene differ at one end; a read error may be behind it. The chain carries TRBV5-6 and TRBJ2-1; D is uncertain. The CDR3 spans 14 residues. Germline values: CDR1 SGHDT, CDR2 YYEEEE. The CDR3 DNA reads TGTGCCAGCAGCTTGTACGGACCCTACAATGAGCAGTTCTTT. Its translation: CASSLYGPYNEQFF.

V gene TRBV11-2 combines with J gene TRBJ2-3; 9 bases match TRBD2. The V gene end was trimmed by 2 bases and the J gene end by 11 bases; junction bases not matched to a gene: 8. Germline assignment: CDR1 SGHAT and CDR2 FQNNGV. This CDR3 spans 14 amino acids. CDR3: CASSLLAGGNEQYF. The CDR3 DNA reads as TGTGCCAGCAGCTTACTGGCGGGGGGGAATGAGCAGTATTTT.